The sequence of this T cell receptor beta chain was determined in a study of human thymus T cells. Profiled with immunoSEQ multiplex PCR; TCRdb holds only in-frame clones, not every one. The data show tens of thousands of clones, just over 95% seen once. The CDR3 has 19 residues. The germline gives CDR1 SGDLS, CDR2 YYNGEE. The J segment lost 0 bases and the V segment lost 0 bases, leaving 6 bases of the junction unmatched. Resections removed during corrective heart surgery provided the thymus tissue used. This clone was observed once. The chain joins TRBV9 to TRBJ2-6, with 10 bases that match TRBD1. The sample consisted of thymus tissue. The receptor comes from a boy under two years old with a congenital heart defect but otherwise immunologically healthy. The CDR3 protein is CASSVGGTGAYSGANVLTF. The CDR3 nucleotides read TGTGCCAGCAGCGTAGGGGGGACAGGGGCCTACTCTGGGGCCAACGTCCTGACTTTC.